The source of this T cell receptor (beta chain) is a study of blood T cells in healthy people across ages. General study results and limits: Per-million-T-cell TCR beta diversity fell roughly linearly with age.

Trimming cost V 1 base and J 11 bases; bases outside gene matches: 12. The CDR3 covers 15 residues. Germline V CDR1 and CDR2: KGHSH, LQKENI. Through a sample-barcoded 5' primer and a J-beta primer mix, a second PCR was run for roughly 7 to 11 cycles. Each cDNA molecule received a tag from a template-switch adaptor that had 12 random nucleotides. TCRdb re-called the 5' RACE reads through MiXCR, storing one row per CDR3 protein. The repertoire consists of about 1,400,000 distinct CDR3 sequences, with approximately 38% occurring once and the leading ten covering 7% to 9%. About this clonotype: What it binds is not known.

The chain recombines TRBV18 with TRBJ2-5; 8 positions match TRBD2. This receptor was identified in a woman aged 18-29 years in good health. Specimen: blood. The CDR3 sequence is CASSPRRGLAGEQYF. In nucleotides, the CDR3 is TGTGCCAGCTCACCACGGAGAGGACTAGCCGGTGAGCAGTACTTC. The whole variable domain, remainder taken from reference TRBV18 and TRBJ2-5, is NAGVMQNPRHLVRRRGQEARLRCSPMKGHSHVYWYRQLPEEGLKFMVYLQKENIIDESGMPKERFSAEFPKEGPSILRIQQVVRGDSAAYFCASSPRRGLAGEQYFGPGTRLLVL.